Below, 22 T cell receptor beta chains from the same sample are listed, as sequenced in a study of blood T cell repertoires in COVID-19. Assay: immunoSEQ multiplex PCR; the TCRdb copy retains only in-frame clones and omits some. This sample has about 120,000 clones; approximately 83% occur once, and the top ten carry roughly 12%. The sequencing sample was made of peripheral blood. These receptors all stem from a man aged 55-75 years with acute or convalescent COVID-19.

This clone was recorded once. V usage is TRBV2 and J usage is TRBJ2-4, with D possibly matching TRBD1 (5 bases). Trimming took off 6 bases at V and 0 bases at J, with 12 bases between the two ends. Germline-derived CDR1 and CDR2 are SNHLY and FYNNEI. The CDR3 length is 15 residues. The CDR3 loop reads CASRGLTVAKNIQYF. The DNA for the CDR3 is TGTGCCAGCAGGGGTTTGACAGTAGCCAAAAACATTCAGTACTTC.

This clone has more than one count but fewer than ten. This sequence joins TRBV3-1 (or the pseudogene TRBV3-2) and TRBJ2-3, with TRBD2 matching 9 bases. The CDR3 is made up of 17 amino acids. Looked up from germline, CDR1 is LGHDT and CDR2 is YNNKEL (reference sequence). V was clipped by 1 base and J by 2 bases; unmatched bases: 7. CDR3 amino acids: CASSQASVAGVTDTQYF. The CDR3 DNA reads as TGTGCCAGCAGCCAAGCCTCGGTAGCGGGAGTCACAGATACGCAGTATTTT.

V is TRBV23-1 and J is TRBJ2-7, with 12 bases fitting TRBD1. TRBV23-1 is an ORF for which the function is uncertain. This CDR3 spans 13 amino acids. Unmatched junction bases numbered 2, after V lost 9 bases and J lost 2 bases. In DNA form, the CDR3 reads TGCGCCAGGGGGACAGGGGGCCCCTACGAGCAGTACTTC. Its translation: CARGTGGPYEQYF.

The rearrangement links TRBV5-6 to TRBJ2-7; tentatively, D is TRBD2 (6 bases). CDR1 SGHDT and CDR2 YYEEEE come from the germline V gene. CDR3 length equals 14 residues. Trimming stripped 4 bases from V and 4 bases from J, with 15 bases between. CDR3 sequence reads: CASSRRGRQYEQYF. In nucleotides, the CDR3 is TGTGCCAGCAGCAGGCGGGGCAGACAGTACGAGCAGTACTTC.

For the CDR3, the DNA is TGTGCCAGTACGACATTACAGGGGCATCAGCCCCAGCATTTT. Translating gives CASTTLQGHQPQHF. This chain connects TRBV6-5 to TRBJ1-5; 7 bases fit TRBD1. J was trimmed by 5 bases and V by 9 bases; bases with no gene match: 10. This CDR3 is 14 amino acids long. In germline, CDR1 is MNHEY, CDR2 SVGAGI.

J is TRBJ1-3 and V is TRBV28; 8 nucleotides agree with TRBD1. V was clipped by 4 bases and J by 8 bases; unmatched bases: 7. CDR1 and CDR2 (germline): MDHEN, SYDVKM. The CDR3 loop spans 14 amino acids. In nucleotides, the CDR3 is TGTGCCAGCAGTTACAGGACAGGGTTGTACACCATATATTTT. This sequence encodes CASSYRTGLYTIYF.

The chain uses TRBV19 and TRBJ1-5, with 9 bases that match TRBD1. V lost 5 bases and J lost 3; bases outside the gene matches: 11. CDR1 LNHDA and CDR2 SQIVND come from the germline V gene (reference sequence). The CDR3 has 17 amino acids. CDR3 sequence: CASSLGTGRYDNQPQHF. In DNA form, the CDR3 reads TGTGCCAGTAGTTTAGGGACAGGGAGGTATGACAATCAGCCCCAGCATTTT.

This clone has a single count. The rearrangement joins TRBV5-1 to TRBJ2-5, with TRBD2 matching 7 bases. The junction had 14 bases not matched to a gene; V was cut back by 7 bases and J by 2 bases. The CDR3 runs 16 residues. Germline V gene lookup returns CDR1 SGHRS and CDR2 YFSETQ. The CDR3: CASCQGGLAQQETQYF. Written as DNA, the CDR3 is TGCGCCAGCTGCCAGGGAGGGCTAGCGCAGCAAGAGACCCAGTACTTC. The full variable domain, in which reference TRBV5-1 and TRBJ2-5 provide the parts outside the CDR3, is KAGVTQTPRYLIKTRGQQVTLSCSPISGHRSVSWYQQTPGQGLQFLFEYFSETQRNKGNFPGRFSGRQFSNSRSEMNVSTLELGDSALYLCASCQGGLAQQETQYFGPGTRLLVL.

The CDR3 is CASSSGPTSKEEYF. CDR3 nucleotides: TGTGCCAGCAGTAGCGGGCCGACCTCGAAGGAGGAGTACTTC. The V and J genes are TRBV28 and TRBJ2-7; possibly TRBD2 for D (6 bases). The V end lost 5 bases, the J end lost 11 bases, and 22 bases lay between the germline ends. The germline V gene encodes CDR1 MDHEN and CDR2 SYDVKM. The CDR3 is made up of 14 amino acids.

The chain has TRBV12-3 or TRBV12-4 and TRBJ1-2, with a possible D match to TRBD1 (6 bases). The CDR3 runs to 13 residues. V lost 6 bases, J lost 4 bases, and 12 bases lay in between. This CDR3 is CASRRTASYGYTF. The CDR3, as DNA: TGTGCCAGCAGAAGGACAGCCTCCTATGGCTACACCTTC.

The CDR3 DNA follows: TGTGCCAGCTCACCCGCAACTAATGAAAAACTGTTTTTT. Its translation: CASSPATNEKLFF. This chain links TRBV18 with TRBJ1-4; D remains ambiguous. Deletions cut 3 bases from V and 0 bases from J, with 2 bases between. The CDR3 is 13 residues long. Per germline, CDR1 KGHSH and CDR2 LQKENI. The full variable domain, with the rest looked up from reference TRBV18 and TRBJ1-4, is NAGVMQNPRHLVRRRGQEARLRCSPMKGHSHVYWYRQLPEEGLKFMVYLQKENIIDESGMPKERFSAEFPKEGPSILRIQQVVRGDSAAYFCASSPATNEKLFFGSGTQLSVL.

The chain links TRBV6-5 to TRBJ1-1, with 7 bases identical to TRBD1. This CDR3 spans 13 amino acids. V shed 7 bases and J 2 bases; nucleotides not matched to a gene: 4. Germline V gives CDR1 MNHEY, CDR2 SVGAGI. The CDR3, as DNA: TGTGCCAGCATGGACAGGCGAAACACTGAAGCTTTCTTT. Its translation: CASMDRRNTEAFF.

The chain has TRBV15 and TRBJ1-4, with a weak D call TRBD1 (6 bases). This CDR3 has 14 amino acids. V lost 1 base and J lost 8, with 11 bases in between. Germline CDR1 reads LNHNV; CDR2 reads YYDKDF (reference sequence). DNA of the CDR3: TGTGCCACCAGCAGAGCCCCGACAGGCGAAAAACTGTTTTTT. It encodes CATSRAPTGEKLFF.

This clone has a handful of counts. The rearrangement links TRBV28 to TRBJ2-7, with D tentatively TRBD2 (5 bases). Deletions cut 7 bases from V and 2 bases from J, with 18 bases between. This CDR3 has 15 amino acids. The V gene's germline CDR1 is MDHEN and CDR2 SYDVKM. As DNA, the CDR3 is TGTGCCAGCACTCCCGTGGGGAGAGGAGCCTACGAGCAGTACTTC. It yields the protein CASTPVGRGAYEQYF.

V gene TRBV5-1 combines with J gene TRBJ2-3; 15 bases are shared with TRBD2. This CDR3 contains 18 residues. Germline-derived CDR1 and CDR2 are SGHRS and YFSETQ. J was trimmed by 4 bases and V by 3 bases; bases with no gene match: 9. CDR3 residues: CASSSRGTSGRTADTQYF. The CDR3 DNA sequence: TGCGCCAGCAGCTCGCGCGGGACTAGCGGGAGGACGGCAGATACGCAGTATTTT.

The rearrangement uses TRBV6-5 and TRBJ1-2; 8 positions match TRBD1. The CDR3 runs 13 residues. Germline assignment: CDR1 MNHEY and CDR2 SVGAGI. Germline trimming cut 4 bases from V and 6 bases from J; bases unmatched to any gene: 4. CDR3 residues: CASSWTGRDGYTF. The CDR3 region has the DNA TGTGCCAGCAGTTGGACAGGGCGGGATGGCTACACCTTC.

V usage is TRBV4-2 and J usage is TRBJ1-4, with TRBD1 matching over 11 bases. This CDR3 is 13 amino acids long. The V gene's germline CDR1 is LGHNA and CDR2 YNFKEQ. V lost 4 bases and J lost 8; bases outside the gene matches: 0. The CDR3 loop is CASSRTGGEKLFF. The CDR3 bases are TGTGCCAGCAGCCGGACAGGGGGCGAAAAACTGTTTTTT.

J is TRBJ2-2 and V is TRBV19, with 7 bases matching TRBD1. The trim removed 5 bases at V and 3 bases at J, leaving 6 bases unmatched. Germline assignment: CDR1 LNHDA and CDR2 SQIVND (reference sequence). The length of the CDR3 is 15 residues. The CDR3 sequence is CASSWKGADTGELFF. For the CDR3, the DNA is TGTGCCAGTAGTTGGAAGGGGGCTGACACCGGGGAGCTGTTTTTT.

V and J are TRBV2 and TRBJ2-7; 7 bases are shared with TRBD2. Germline CDR1 and CDR2: SNHLY and FYNNEI. The CDR3 runs 17 residues. V lost 5 bases and J lost 0; bases outside the gene matches: 13. CDR3 DNA: TGTGCCAGCAGTTCCGGGACTATCATAAGGAGCTCCTACGAGCAGTACTTC. This gives the protein CASSSGTIIRSSYEQYF.

This clone came up a few times. The chain is built from TRBV28 and TRBJ2-7; 9 nucleotides line up with TRBD1. Germline V gives CDR1 MDHEN, CDR2 SYDVKM. The CDR3 loop spans 14 amino acids. Trimming took 9 bases from V and 6 from J; bases not matched to a gene: 12. CDR3 region: CASRRQGVTAEQYF. The CDR3 region has the DNA TGTGCCAGTCGGAGACAGGGGGTAACGGCCGAGCAGTACTTC. Variable domain in full (rest from reference TRBV28 and TRBJ2-7): DVKVTQSSRYLVKRTGEKVFLECVQDMDHENMFWYRQDPGLGLRLIYFSYDVKMKEKGDIPEGYSVSREKKERFSLILESASTNQTSMYLCASRRQGVTAEQYFGPGTRLTVT.

The rearrangement links TRBV2 to TRBJ1-5; D ambiguous. Germline V gene sequence: CDR1 SNHLY, CDR2 FYNNEI. The CDR3 is 15 amino acids. Trimming took off 6 bases at V and 10 bases at J, with 22 bases between the two ends. CDR3 coding DNA: TGTGCCAGCAGAGTAGAACAGATAAATATCAGCCCCCAGCATTTT. This codes for CASRVEQINISPQHF.

The chain employs TRBV24-1 and TRBJ2-5; 9 bases agree with TRBD1. Unmatched junction bases numbered 8, after V lost 0 bases and J lost 4 bases. Germline V lookup: CDR1 KGHDR, CDR2 SFDVKD. This CDR3 spans 17 amino acids. The CDR3 loop reads CATSDLPGTGSSETQYF. CDR3 in DNA: TGTGCCACCAGTGATTTGCCCGGGACAGGGTCATCAGAGACCCAGTACTTC.